Described below is a single T cell receptor beta chain sequence and its context. This sample stems from a study of control samples from healthy donors and cancer patients. The assay was immunoSEQ multiplex PCR, and TCRdb's table has in-frame clones only and misses some. Of 45,000 or so clones in the sample, around 87% were seen once. The CDR3 covers 11 residues. Trimming shortened V by 0 bases and J by 6 bases, and 6 bases separated the two germline ends. Germline lookup yields CDR1 DFQATT and CDR2 SNEGSKA (reference sequence). Sequencing used PBMCs. The chain has TRBV20-1 and TRBJ2-7, with unresolved D. The origin of this receptor is an older woman with lung cancer. This CDR3 reads CSARDRAEQYF. Here the CDR3 DNA reads TGCAGTGCTAGAGACCGGGCCGAGCAGTACTTC.